This TCR beta chain comes out of a study of response to subunit inactivated influenza vaccine. Study outcomes and limitations: It was suggested by the authors that few new T cells are recruited by each seasonal influenza vaccination.

V shed 6 bases and J shed 3 bases, with 20 bases lying between them. CDR1 and CDR2 (germline): SEHNR, FQNEAQ (reference sequence). CDR3 size: 16 residues. TCRdb recomputed calls from the RT-PCR reads with MiXCR, one row per CDR3 protein. The sample carries 500,000 to 750,000 distinct CDR3 sequences, around 13% recorded once. This clonotype was recorded many times. Antigen: not known. This receptor was taken from a man aged 45-60 years who received an inactivated influenza vaccine. The chain joins TRBV7-9 to TRBJ1-2; D possibly corresponds to TRBD1 (6 bases). Sequencing used PBMCs from blood, obtained 11 to 12 days after vaccination. The chain's CDR3 is CASSIQTGLLDYGYTF. For the CDR3, the DNA is TGTGCCAGCAGTATTCAGACAGGACTTCTAGACTATGGCTACACCTTC.